Shown below are 9 T cell receptor beta chains from a single sample sequenced in a study of shared clonotypes between healthy human individuals. The assay was immunoSEQ multiplex PCR, and TCRdb's table has in-frame clones only and misses some. Of more than 1,200,000 clones detected, less than 99% appear once; the ten largest clones hold around 0.33%. Sequencing was done on a sample of naive CD4+ T cells sorted from blood. Subset noted: CD45RA+ positively selected. The receptors were gathered from a man aged 25 to 40 in good health.

This rearrangement joins TRBV18 to TRBJ2-7, with D perhaps TRBD1 (5 bases). There are 16 residues in the CDR3. CDR1 and CDR2 from the germline V gene are KGHSH and LQKENI. The V and J ends lost 1 base and 1 base respectively, with 14 bases between them. The CDR3 nucleotides are TGTGCCAGCTCACCACTATCAGGACACCATTCCTACGAGCAGTACTTC. This encodes CASSPLSGHHSYEQYF.

The chain combines TRBV7-9 with TRBJ2-1; 7 nucleotides agree with TRBD2. This CDR3 is built from 16 residues. V gave up 5 bases and J gave up 4 bases; unmatched junction bases: 11. Germline V gene data show CDR1 as SEHNR and CDR2 as FQNEAQ (reference sequence). The CDR3 reads CASSQAEWEGYNEQFF. CDR3 nucleotides: TGTGCCAGCAGCCAAGCAGAGTGGGAGGGTTACAATGAGCAGTTCTTC.

The chain combines TRBV2 with TRBJ1-2; unclear D gene. The CDR3 contains 13 residues. V lost 9 bases and J 10 bases, leaving 21 bases between the germline ends. Per germline, CDR1 SNHLY and CDR2 FYNNEI. The CDR3: CASQDELYNDYTF. CDR3 DNA sequence: TGTGCCAGTCAGGATGAGTTATATAATGACTACACCTTC. The full variable domain, rest sourced from reference TRBV2 and TRBJ1-2, is EPEVTQTPSHQVTQMGQEVILRCVPISNHLYFYWYRQILGQKVEFLVSFYNNEISEKSEIFDDQFSVERPDGSNFTLKIRSTKLEDSAMYFCASQDELYNDYTFGSGTRLTVV.

The J gene is TRBJ1-2, the V gene TRBV11-2; D not certain. Germline values: CDR1 SGHAT, CDR2 FQNNGV. The CDR3 loop spans 13 amino acids. V was shortened by 3 bases and J by 4 bases, with 9 bases between the two germline ends. This CDR3 is CASSFGFGYGYTF. The CDR3 DNA reads as TGTGCCAGCAGCTTCGGTTTCGGCTATGGCTACACCTTC.

In regard to this clone: This sample includes further DNA sequences coding for the same CDR3. The CDR3 here is CASSLGLAGVTDTQYF. The CDR3 DNA reads TGTGCCAGCAGCTTAGGCCTAGCGGGAGTGACAGATACGCAGTATTTT. The V gene is TRBV7-9, the J gene TRBJ2-3; TRBD2 aligns across 10 bases. The CDR3 is 16 residues long. Trimming removed 1 base from V and 3 bases from J; junction bases left unmatched: 4. Germline CDR1 SEHNR, CDR2 FQNEAQ (reference sequence).

This clone was recorded once. The chain links TRBV27 to TRBJ2-1; TRBD2 is a possible D gene (5 bases). The V end was cut by 8 bases, the J end by 4 bases, with 6 bases between. The CDR3 has 11 amino acids. Germline loops: CDR1 MNHEY, CDR2 SMNVEV (reference sequence). As DNA, the CDR3 is TGTGCCAGCCGAGGGTACAATGAGCAGTTCTTC. It is translated as CASRGYNEQFF.

The chain carries TRBV10-3 and TRBJ2-3; D is unresolved. The V end lost 3 bases, the J end lost 3 bases, and 10 bases lay between the germline ends. Germline values: CDR1 ENHRY, CDR2 SYGVKD. There are 14 residues in the CDR3. In DNA, the CDR3 is TGTGCCATCAGTGATTCTGGGGTTACAGATACGCAGTATTTT. The encoded protein is CAISDSGVTDTQYF.

The V gene is TRBV5-1, the J gene TRBJ1-4, with D perhaps TRBD1 (5 bases). Germline V gene lookup returns CDR1 SGHRS and CDR2 YFSETQ. Trimming shortened V by 6 bases and J by 8 bases, and 17 bases separated the two germline ends. The CDR3 is made up of 14 amino acids. The CDR3 sequence is CASTIKGGGEKLFF. The DNA of the CDR3 is TGCGCCAGCACGATTAAAGGCGGGGGAGAAAAACTGTTTTTT.

The J gene is TRBJ2-7, the V gene TRBV30, with D perhaps TRBD1 (6 bases). Germline CDR1 reads GTSNPN; CDR2 reads SVGIG (reference sequence). CDR3 length: 12 amino acids. V was cut by 4 bases and J by 1 base, with 8 bases left in between. CDR3 region: CAWTTGSYEQYF. Written as DNA, the CDR3 is TGTGCCTGGACGACAGGATCCTACGAGCAGTACTTC. Full variable domain (missing parts from reference TRBV30 and TRBJ2-7): SQTIHQWPATLVQPVGSPLSLECTVEGTSNPNLYWYRQAAGRGLQLLFYSVGIGQISSEVPQNLSASRPQDRQFILSSKKLLLSDSGFYLCAWTTGSYEQYFGPGTRLTVT.